These T cell receptor beta chains were read from a single sample in a study of blood T cells in healthy people across ages. MiXCR, applied by TCRdb to the 5' RACE reads, yields one record per CDR3 protein. Of about 1.4 million distinct CDR3 sequences in the sample, 59% are singletons; the top ten hold 5% to 7%. Sequenced material: blood. All receptors derive from a man between 18 and 29 years old in good health. Both conserved end residues are part of each CDR3. A D gene is named only where the DNA matches it firmly. The size entry is marked missing in some rows and otherwise reads once, few, many or a size class.

>TRBV15|.|.|TRBJ1-4
CATSSQGPLEKLFF
TGTGCCACCAGCAGCCAGGGGCCCCTTGAAAAACTGTTTTTT
>TRBV4-1|.|.|TRBJ2-2
CASSQVRRGPESPTGELFF
TGCGCCAGCAGCCAAGTTCGGCGGGGACCAGAGTCACCGACCGGGGAGCTGTTTTTT
>TRBV10-3|.|.|TRBJ2-3
CAIRGTTEDTQYF
TGTGCCATCAGAGGGACCACGGAAGATACGCAGTATTTT
>TRBV5-1|TRBD1|.|TRBJ2-2
CASSLVGTGMNTGELFF
TGCGCCAGCAGCTTGGTGGGGACAGGAATGAACACCGGGGAGCTGTTTTTT
>TRBV10-3|.|.|TRBJ1-6
CAISDEGSYNSPLHF
TGTGCCATCAGTGACGAGGGGTCCTATAATTCACCCCTCCACTTT
>TRBV7-2|.|few|TRBJ2-7
CASRRSDRSYEQYF
TGTGCCAGCAGGCGAAGCGACAGGTCCTACGAGCAGTACTTC
>TRBV12-3/TRBV12-4|.|.|TRBJ2-5
CASSFRTQYQETLYF
TGTGCCAGCAGTTTCCGGACACAGTACCAAGAGACCCTGTACTTC
>TRBV7-8|.|many|TRBJ2-3
CASNDYTDTQYF
TGTGCCAGCAACGACTACACAGATACGCAGTATTTT
>TRBV28|.|.|TRBJ1-5
CASSLIGRDQPQHF
TGTGCCAGCAGTTTAATCGGAAGGGATCAGCCCCAGCATTTT
>TRBV4-1|.|few|TRBJ2-3
CASSQGPGAGDTQYF
TGCGCCAGCAGCCAAGGACCGGGGGCTGGGGATACGCAGTATTTT
>TRBV6-5|.|.|TRBJ1-2
CASSNPLYGYTF
TGTGCCAGCAGTAACCCCTTGTATGGCTACACCTTC
>TRBV5-1|TRBD1|.|TRBJ2-4
CASSLAFFDSTGATKNIQYF
TGCGCCAGCAGCTTGGCATTTTTCGACTCGACAGGGGCTACCAAAAACATTCAGTACTTC
>TRBV4-3|TRBD1|few|TRBJ2-7
CASSHLGGTGAYEQYF
TGCGCCAGCAGCCACCTGGGGGGGACAGGGGCCTACGAGCAGTACTTC
>TRBV29-1|.|.|TRBJ1-1
CSVVVTEDTEAFF
TGCAGCGTTGTGGTTACGGAGGACACTGAAGCTTTCTTT
>TRBV5-1|TRBD2|.|TRBJ2-3
CASSSLGLAGASGTDTQYF
TGCGCCAGCAGCTCCCTCGGACTAGCGGGAGCTTCGGGCACAGATACGCAGTATTTT
>TRBV9|.|.|TRBJ2-3
CASSMYRSTDTQYF
TGTGCCAGCAGCATGTACAGGAGCACAGATACGCAGTATTTT
>TRBV6-4|TRBD1|few|TRBJ1-6
CASSEKEGAHPISPLHF
TGTGCCAGCAGTGAAAAGGAGGGGGCGCATCCCATCTCACCCCTCCACTTT
>TRBV7-7|.|.|TRBJ2-3
CASSFSGLSTDTQYF
TGCGCCAGCAGCTTCTCTGGATTAAGCACAGATACGCAGTATTTT
>TRBV20-1|.|.|TRBJ2-1
CSASGEANYNEQFF
TGCAGTGCTAGTGGGGAGGCAAATTACAATGAGCAGTTCTTC
>TRBV12-3/TRBV12-4|TRBD1|once|TRBJ1-2
CASSSPGQGFGGYTF
TGTGCCAGCAGTTCGCCGGGACAGGGATTCGGTGGCTACACCTTC
>TRBV20-1|TRBD2|.|TRBJ2-7
CSARSLAEPYEQYF
TGCAGTGCTAGGAGTCTAGCGGAACCCTACGAGCAGTACTTC
>TRBV15|TRBD1|few|TRBJ2-7
CATSRDRGIGNEQYF
TGTGCCACCAGCAGAGACAGGGGGATAGGCAACGAGCAGTACTTC
>TRBV29-1|.|.|TRBJ1-1
CSVEDPETETTEAFF
TGCAGCGTTGAAGACCCGGAGACAGAGACCACTGAAGCTTTCTTT
>TRBV20-1|TRBD2|.|TRBJ2-1
CSALSGSVNEQFF
TGCAGTGCTCTGAGCGGGAGCGTCAATGAGCAGTTCTTC
>TRBV10-3|.|.|TRBJ1-5
CAISEPGVFQPQHF
TGTGCCATCAGTGAGCCAGGGGTTTTTCAGCCCCAGCATTTT
>TRBV27|.|few|TRBJ2-7
CASDGDSYEQYF
TGTGCCAGCGACGGGGACTCCTACGAGCAGTACTTC
>TRBV28|.|.|TRBJ1-1
CASSQITVNTEAFF
TGTGCCAGCAGTCAAATTACAGTGAACACTGAAGCTTTCTTT
>TRBV7-9|.|once|TRBJ1-1
CASSLIATEAFF
TGTGCCAGCAGCTTAATAGCAACTGAAGCTTTCTTT
>TRBV28|.|.|TRBJ2-1
CASSIDSLGFDEQFF
TGTGCCAGCAGTATTGACAGTTTGGGGTTTGATGAGCAGTTCTTC
>TRBV29-1|.|.|TRBJ2-1
CSAVEAINEQFF
TGCAGCGCTGTGGAGGCAATCAATGAGCAGTTCTTC
>TRBV20-1|.|many|TRBJ1-1
CSAYLNTEAFF
TGCAGTGCGTACCTGAACACTGAAGCTTTCTTT
>TRBV7-2|TRBD1|few|TRBJ1-6
CASSSTDRGGSPLHF
TGTGCCAGCAGCTCTACCGACAGGGGGGGTTCACCCCTCCACTTT
>TRBV6-6|TRBD1|.|TRBJ1-2
CASSLGDRGTGYTF
TGTGCCAGCAGTTTGGGAGACAGGGGAACCGGCTACACCTTC
>TRBV11-2|.|few|TRBJ2-5
CASSLWGRDNQETQYF
TGTGCCAGCAGCTTATGGGGCAGGGATAACCAAGAGACCCAGTACTTC
>TRBV24-1|.|.|TRBJ2-1
CATNGGPVGNEQFF
TGTGCCACCAACGGGGGGCCAGTGGGCAATGAGCAGTTCTTC
>TRBV4-1|.|few|TRBJ2-1
CASSQDPGPQNEQFF
TGCGCCAGCAGCCAAGATCCAGGGCCCCAGAATGAGCAGTTCTTC
>TRBV25-1|.|.|TRBJ2-1
CASSARFPGTYNEQFF
TGTGCCAGCAGTGCAAGATTCCCAGGGACCTACAATGAGCAGTTCTTC
>TRBV28|.|.|TRBJ1-5
CASITGVLHQPQHF
TGTGCCAGTATAACCGGGGTGTTGCATCAGCCCCAGCATTTT
>TRBV15|.|.|TRBJ1-4
CATTEDSAYEKLFF
TGTGCCACCACCGAAGACAGCGCATATGAAAAACTGTTTTTT
>TRBV29-1|.|.|TRBJ1-1
CSVTLKWQGEAFF
TGCAGCGTTACCCTCAAGTGGCAGGGGGAAGCTTTCTTT
>TRBV29-1|.|.|TRBJ2-5
CSVVGVDQETQYF
TGCAGCGTTGTGGGAGTGGATCAAGAGACCCAGTACTTC
>TRBV7-2|TRBD2|.|TRBJ2-4
CASSLVAGGAKNIQYF
TGTGCCAGCAGCTTAGTGGCGGGAGGTGCCAAAAACATTCAGTACTTC
>TRBV6-5|TRBD1|.|TRBJ2-7
CATMGGVRGTAYEQYF
TGTGCCACCATGGGTGGGGTGAGAGGGACAGCCTACGAGCAGTACTTC
>TRBV18|.|.|TRBJ1-5
CASSLAGKASNQPQHF
TGTGCCAGCTCACTTGCTGGCAAGGCTAGCAATCAGCCCCAGCATTTT
>TRBV27|TRBD2|.|TRBJ2-7
CASSRGTSVGEQYF
TGTGCCAGCAGTCGAGGGACTAGCGTCGGCGAGCAGTACTTC
>TRBV20-1|TRBD2|.|TRBJ2-3
CSAGTSDNTDTQYF
TGCAGTGCAGGGACTAGCGACAATACAGATACGCAGTATTTT
>TRBV5-1|.|.|TRBJ2-7
CASSFEWGSSYEQYF
TGCGCCAGCAGCTTCGAGTGGGGGAGCTCCTACGAGCAGTACTTC
>TRBV12-3/TRBV12-4|TRBD1|.|TRBJ1-1
CASSFDREISEAFF
TGTGCCAGCAGCTTTGACAGGGAAATCTCTGAAGCTTTCTTT
>TRBV10-1|.|.|TRBJ2-5
CARIPRAGNQETQYF
TGCGCCAGGATCCCCCGGGCGGGAAACCAAGAGACCCAGTACTTC
>TRBV11-2|TRBD1|.|TRBJ1-1
CASSRLPGQGWDTEAFF
TGTGCCAGCAGCAGACTGCCGGGACAGGGGTGGGACACTGAAGCTTTCTTT
>TRBV4-1|TRBD2|few|TRBJ2-5
CASSRTKLAGAWETQYF
TGCGCCAGCAGCCGGACTAAACTAGCGGGGGCTTGGGAGACCCAGTACTTC
>TRBV20-1|TRBD1|.|TRBJ2-4
CSARDRQGARNIQYF
TGCAGTGCTAGAGATCGGCAGGGGGCGAGGAACATTCAGTACTTC
>TRBV14|.|few|TRBJ1-6
CASSQGWTSYNSPLHF
TGTGCCAGCAGCCAAGGATGGACCTCCTATAATTCACCCCTCCACTTT
>TRBV15|.|.|TRBJ2-4
CATSSSLSGTAKNIQYF
TGTGCCACCAGCAGCTCCCTCTCAGGGACAGCCAAAAACATTCAGTACTTC
>TRBV6-6|TRBD2|once|TRBJ2-7
CASKTSDTYEQYF
TGTGCCAGCAAGACTAGCGACACCTACGAGCAGTACTTC
>TRBV27|TRBD2|.|TRBJ2-3
CASSGGLAESTDTQYF
TGTGCCAGCAGTGGTGGACTAGCGGAGAGCACAGATACGCAGTATTTT
>TRBV4-3|.|.|TRBJ2-7
CASSQGLGLSSYEQYF
TGCGCCAGCAGCCAAGGGCTAGGTTTGAGCTCCTACGAGCAGTACTTC
>TRBV27|.|.|TRBJ1-2
CASRIGANYGYTF
TGTGCCAGCAGAATCGGGGCGAACTATGGCTACACCTTC
>TRBV4-1|.|.|TRBJ2-6
CASSQVPGANVLTF
TGCGCCAGCAGCCAAGTTCCTGGGGCCAACGTCCTGACTTTC